The 7 T cell receptor beta chains below all came from one sample that was sequenced in a study of a mutant IDH1 vaccine in newly diagnosed glioma. Only in-frame clones appear in the TCRdb table, and some are missing; sequencing was by immunoSEQ multiplex PCR. Of about 32,000 clones in the sample, under 80% were seen once. Their recognized antigens are unknown. Sample time point: week 11, during vaccination. Every vaccination contained 300 ug of the mutant IDH1 20-mer peptide and was paired with topical imiquimod. The sample in question was PBMCs, obtained from a glioma patient whose treatment included an IDH1 peptide vaccine. The origin of the receptors is a man aged 25 to 40 with glioma.

CDR3 sequence (DNA): TGCAGCGTCATATCCAATCACTGGGAGCTGTTTTTT. This translates into CSVISNHWELFF. The chain is built from TRBV29-1 and TRBJ2-2; unclear D gene. This CDR3 is built from 12 residues. Germline lookup yields CDR1 SQVTM and CDR2 ANQGSEA. V was shortened by 6 bases and J by 9 bases, with 14 bases between the two germline ends.

CDR3 DNA sequence: TGTGCCAGCAGCATTAGCGGGCAAGAGACCCAGTACTTC. Translating it yields CASSISGQETQYF. The genes are TRBV7-8 and TRBJ2-5; 7 bases line up with TRBD2. V lost 5 bases and J lost 2; bases outside the gene matches: 2. Germline assignment: CDR1 SGHVS and CDR2 FQNEAQ. There are 13 residues in the CDR3.

The chain combines TRBV2 with TRBJ2-1; D may be TRBD1 or TRBD2 (6 bases each). The germline V gene has CDR1 SNHLY and CDR2 FYNNEI. V was pared by 3 bases and J by 9 bases, with 9 bases between. This CDR3 contains 12 residues. CDR3 coding DNA: TGTGCCAGCAGTGAGGGGGGCCTTGAGCAGTTCTTC. Amino acids: CASSEGGLEQFF.

This clone came up a few times. V is TRBV27 and J is TRBJ1-1, with D unresolved. CDR3 length: 14 residues. CDR1 is MNHEY and CDR2 is SMNVEV in the germline V gene (reference sequence). V lost 5 bases and J lost 0, with 10 bases in between. The CDR3: CASSQPLMNTEAFF. DNA of the CDR3: TGTGCCAGCAGTCAACCTCTCATGAACACTGAAGCTTTCTTT.

V is TRBV9 and J is TRBJ1-5; TRBD1 might be the D (5 bases). The CDR3 is made up of 14 amino acids. Germline V gene sequence: CDR1 SGDLS, CDR2 YYNGEE. V was pared by 0 bases and J by 8 bases, with 12 bases between. CDR3: CASSVGTGLEPQHF. CDR3 in DNA: TGTGCCAGCAGCGTAGGTACAGGACTGGAGCCCCAGCATTTT. Complete variable domain (other parts from reference TRBV9 and TRBJ1-5): DSGVTQTPKHLITATGQRVTLRCSPRSGDLSVYWYQQSLDQGLQFLIQYYNGEERAKGNILERFSAQQFPDLHSELNLSSLELGDSALYFCASSVGTGLEPQHFGDGTRLSIL.

The V and J genes are TRBV9 and TRBJ2-1; the D gene is possibly TRBD2 (5 bases). CDR3 length: 14 residues. Between the trimmed V and J ends, which lost 2 bases and 6 bases, there was a span of 12 bases. The germline CDR1 and CDR2 sequences are SGDLS and YYNGEE. The CDR3 region has the DNA TGTGCCAGCAGCGTTCTACTAGATGGCAATGAGCAGTTCTTC. Translation gives CASSVLLDGNEQFF.

The V and J genes are TRBV2 and TRBJ1-6; D is possibly TRBD1 (6 bases). This CDR3 has 17 amino acids. Trimming cost V 4 bases and J 1 base, with 14 bases left between them. CDR1 is SNHLY, CDR2 FYNNEI, per germline. CDR3 sequence: CASSGQASQSYNSPLHF. The DNA of the CDR3 is TGTGCCAGCAGTGGACAGGCGTCCCAGTCCTATAATTCACCCCTCCACTTT.